The 29 T cell receptor beta chains below were found in one sample sequenced in a study of vaccination and CD4 T cells after COVID-19. These receptors are not linked to any known antigen. Sequencing of DNA taken from cultured CD4+ T cells relied on the Oncomine TCR Beta short-read assay. TCRdb called the PCR reads again in MiXCR, with one record for every CDR3 protein. This table holds over 8,500 distinct CDR3 sequences, around 50% found once. Regarding treatment: roughly 11-day PBMC culture with coronavirus spike peptide pools or control peptides (ViraFEST assay). The specimen sequenced was CD4+ T cells from blood, cultured in vitro. These receptors all come from a human donor who had recovered from COVID-19.

The J gene is TRBJ1-2, the V gene TRBV19, with D unclear. This CDR3 contains 13 residues. The germline V and J ends were trimmed by 4 bases and 5 bases, with 11 bases remaining between them. The germline CDR1 and CDR2 sequences are LNHDA and SQIVND (reference sequence). The chain's CDR3 is CASSRGEVYGYTF. The CDR3 DNA is TGTGCCAGTAGTAGGGGAGAAGTATATGGCTACACCTTC.

The V gene is TRBV6-1, the J gene TRBJ2-2; D is perhaps TRBD2 (7 bases). V gave up 6 bases and J gave up 0 bases, with 14 bases separating them. The CDR3 has 16 amino acids. Germline V gene data show CDR1 as MNHNS and CDR2 as SASEGT. The DNA of the CDR3 is TGTGCCAGCAGGGACTGGGGGGGCCCGAACACCGGGGAGCTGTTTTTT. It specifies CASRDWGGPNTGELFF.

The chain recombines TRBV10-3 with TRBJ2-3, with TRBD2 matching 8 bases. The germline V gene has CDR1 ENHRY and CDR2 SYGVKD. The junction had 5 bases not matched to a gene; V was cut back by 8 bases and J by 1 base. This CDR3 spans 14 amino acids. The CDR3 DNA is TGTGCCATCGCCCAGACTAGCGGCACAGATACGCAGTATTTT. Protein: CAIAQTSGTDTQYF.

The gene calls are TRBV27 and TRBJ1-1, with D hard to call. The length of the CDR3 is 14 residues. Germline V gives CDR1 MNHEY, CDR2 SMNVEV (reference sequence). V lost 1 base to trimming and J lost 0 bases, with 6 bases between them. CDR3 protein: CASSLYSMNTEAFF. CDR3 DNA sequence: TGTGCCAGCAGTTTATATTCAATGAACACTGAAGCTTTCTTT.

V and J are TRBV6-2 or TRBV6-3 and TRBJ2-5; D is undetermined. V dropped 0 bases and J dropped 5 bases, with 4 bases sitting between them. The CDR3 has 12 amino acids. Germline-derived CDR1 and CDR2 are MNHEY and SVGEGT. The CDR3 nucleotides read TGTGCCAGCAGTTACTCGATTGAGACCCAGTACTTC. This translates into CASSYSIETQYF.

V usage is TRBV6-1 and J usage is TRBJ2-7, with a weak D call TRBD1 (5 bases). In germline, CDR1 is MNHNS, CDR2 SASEGT. The CDR3 consists of 16 residues. V lost 5 bases, J lost 0 bases, and 17 bases lay in between. Here the CDR3 reads CASSPGRGSYSYEQYF. Written as DNA, the CDR3 is TGTGCCAGCAGTCCCGGAAGGGGCAGCTACTCCTACGAGCAGTACTTC.

This sequence joins TRBV2 and TRBJ2-7; TRBD1 agrees at 7 bases. The CDR3 spans 13 residues. V was pared by 5 bases and J by 4 bases, with 5 bases of the junction left unmatched. The V gene's germline CDR1 is SNHLY and CDR2 FYNNEI. The CDR3: CASSLQGSYEQYF. CDR3 DNA: TGTGCCAGCAGTTTACAGGGGTCGTACGAGCAGTACTTC.

This sequence joins TRBV7-2 and TRBJ1-6, with a tentative D call TRBD1 (5 bases). This CDR3 has 14 amino acids. V lost 5 bases, J lost 8 bases, and 13 bases lay in between. Per germline, CDR1 SGHTA and CDR2 FQGNSA. The CDR3 DNA follows: TGTGCCAGCAGCCCTAGGGCGGGGGATTCACCCCTCCACTTT. It specifies CASSPRAGDSPLHF. Using reference TRBV7-2 and TRBJ1-6 for the parts outside the CDR3, the full variable domain is GAGVSQSPSNKVTEKGKDVELRCDPISGHTALYWYRQSLGQGLEFLIYFQGNSAPDKSGLPSDRFSAERTGGSVSTLTIQRTQQEDSAVYLCASSPRAGDSPLHFGNGTRLTVT.

This clonotype turned up a few times. The genes are TRBV6-2 or TRBV6-3 and TRBJ2-1; D may be TRBD2 (7 bases). CDR1 and CDR2 (germline): MNHEY, SVGEGT. V was clipped by 2 bases and J by 7 bases, with 15 bases between them. This CDR3 spans 15 amino acids. CDR3: CASSYLAGAQNEQFF. The CDR3 DNA follows: TGTGCCAGCAGTTACCTTGCGGGGGCACAGAATGAGCAGTTCTTC.

The table lists this clonotype with a few counts. This rearrangement joins TRBV20-1 to TRBJ2-7; tentatively, D is TRBD1 or TRBD2 (5 bases each). Trimming took 3 bases from V and 3 from J, leaving 9 bases between them. The CDR3 consists of 12 residues. Germline V lookup: CDR1 DFQATT, CDR2 SNEGSKA (reference sequence). The CDR3: CSASRDLYEQYF. In nucleotides, the CDR3 is TGCAGTGCTAGCCGGGACCTCTACGAGCAGTACTTC.

The V gene is TRBV6-1, the J gene TRBJ2-3; the match to TRBD1 covers 11 bases. The J segment lost 4 bases and the V segment lost 6 bases, leaving 9 bases of the junction unmatched. The CDR3 consists of 16 residues. Germline CDR1 and CDR2: MNHNS and SASEGT. CDR3 nucleotide sequence: TGTGCCAGCAGGGGGATCCGGGACAGGGGGTCAGATACGCAGTATTTT. Protein product: CASRGIRDRGSDTQYF.

The chain combines TRBV5-5 with TRBJ1-3; D is uncertain. V lost 4 bases to trimming and J lost 2 bases, with 16 bases between them. Germline V gene sequence: CDR1 SGHKS, CDR2 YYEKEE (reference sequence). The CDR3 is 16 amino acids. In DNA, the CDR3 is TGTGCCAGCAGCCCTTCTGAGAGGGCTACTGGAAACACCATATATTTT. Protein sequence: CASSPSERATGNTIYF.

The chain uses TRBV19 and TRBJ1-1, with a possible D match to TRBD1 (6 bases). Germline V CDR1 and CDR2: LNHDA, SQIVND (reference sequence). Trimming cost V 4 bases and J 11 bases, with 20 bases left between them. The CDR3 has 14 amino acids. This CDR3 is CASSKQDSRGGAFF. The CDR3 DNA is TGTGCCAGTAGTAAACAGGACAGCCGCGGGGGGGCTTTCTTT.

The chain recombines TRBV11-2 with TRBJ1-2, with TRBD1 as a possible D gene (6 bases). CDR3 length: 13 amino acids. The V and J ends lost 5 bases and 3 bases respectively, with 10 bases between them. Germline V gene sequence: CDR1 SGHAT, CDR2 FQNNGV. The CDR3 nucleotides are TGTGCCAGCAGCATCCGGACAGACTATGGCTACACCTTC. It translates to CASSIRTDYGYTF.

The chain combines TRBV20-1 with TRBJ1-2; the D gene is possibly TRBD1 (5 bases). Germline V gene sequence: CDR1 DFQATT, CDR2 SNEGSKA (reference sequence). The germline V and J ends were trimmed by 2 bases and 0 bases, with 7 bases remaining between them. The CDR3 totals 13 residues. CDR3 sequence reads: CSARQGPNYGYTF. The CDR3 DNA sequence: TGCAGTGCTAGACAGGGCCCTAACTATGGCTACACCTTC.

CDR3 nucleotides: TGTGCCAGCAGTACTCCTCCGGGACAGAGCTCCTACGAGCAGTACTTC. Its translation is CASSTPPGQSSYEQYF. The chain employs TRBV6-1 and TRBJ2-7; TRBD1 matches 7 bases. This CDR3 is 16 amino acids long. From germline, CDR1 is MNHNS and CDR2 SASEGT. V shed 5 bases and J 0 bases; nucleotides not matched to a gene: 10.

The V call is TRBV9, the J call TRBJ1-1; a weak D match, TRBD1 (6 bases). The V end lost 4 bases, the J end lost 5 bases, and 18 bases lay between the germline ends. The length of the CDR3 is 15 residues. Germline CDR1 is SGDLS and CDR2 is YYNGEE. The CDR3 DNA follows: TGTGCCAGCAGCCCAAGTGGAAGAGGGGGGACTGAAGCTTTCTTT. Amino acid sequence: CASSPSGRGGTEAFF.

The rearrangement joins TRBV7-2 to TRBJ1-6, with 9 bases matching TRBD1. The CDR3 loop spans 14 amino acids. CDR1 and CDR2 (germline): SGHTA, FQGNSA. V lost 5 bases, J lost 9 bases, and 5 bases stayed unmatched. The CDR3 region is CASSPGQGSSPLHF. CDR3 in DNA: TGTGCCAGCAGCCCGGGACAGGGTAGTTCACCCCTCCACTTT.

The chain combines TRBV2 with TRBJ1-2; the D gene is possibly TRBD1 (6 bases). CDR3 length: 15 residues. Germline lookup yields CDR1 SNHLY and CDR2 FYNNEI. V was trimmed by 4 bases and J by 0 bases, leaving 12 bases between them. The CDR3 DNA sequence: TGTGCCAGCAGTGTCCGGGACACTCCTAACTATGGCTACACCTTC. Residues: CASSVRDTPNYGYTF.

Written as DNA, the CDR3 is TGTGCCAGCAGCCTCTGGGGGCAGGGGGCGGAAGAGACCCAGTACTTC. This codes for CASSLWGQGAEETQYF. The chain couples TRBV11-3 to TRBJ2-5, with 8 bases fitting TRBD1. CDR3 size: 16 residues. Germline CDR1 and CDR2: SGHNT and YENEEA. With V trimmed by 5 bases and J by 3 bases, 11 bases remained unmatched. Drawing the rest from reference TRBV11-3 and TRBJ2-5, the complete variable domain is EAGVVQSPRYKIIEKKQPVAFWCNPISGHNTLYWYLQNLGQGPELLIRYENEEAVDDSQLPKDRFSAERLKGVDSTLKIQPAELGDSAVYLCASSLWGQGAEETQYFGPGTRLLVL.

The V call is TRBV5-1, the J call TRBJ1-3; D is perhaps TRBD1 (6 bases). From germline, CDR1 is SGHRS and CDR2 YFSETQ. Trimming cost V 4 bases and J 3 bases, with 11 bases left between them. The length of the CDR3 is 14 residues. CDR3 region: CASSPQGGGNTIYF. The CDR3 DNA is TGCGCCAGCAGCCCACAGGGTGGTGGAAACACCATATATTTT.

The chain employs TRBV12-3 or TRBV12-4 and TRBJ1-2, with D unresolved. V lost 5 bases, J lost 0 bases, and 10 bases lay in between. CDR3 length: 14 residues. The DNA for the CDR3 is TGTGCCAGCAGTCTTGGAATCGCTAACTATGGCTACACCTTC. Encoded protein: CASSLGIANYGYTF.

The chain couples TRBV14 to TRBJ2-1; D remains unclear. The germline CDR1 and CDR2 sequences are SGHDN and FVKESK. V was clipped by 4 bases and J by 7 bases, with 23 bases between them. The CDR3 length is 17 residues. The CDR3 loop is CASSPYSLSDYMNEQFF. In nucleotides, the CDR3 is TGTGCCAGCAGCCCTTACAGCCTATCGGATTACATGAATGAGCAGTTCTTC.

The chain carries TRBV11-3 and TRBJ2-1; unclear D gene. CDR1 is SGHNT, CDR2 YENEEA, per germline. The CDR3 has 14 residues. Trimming removed 2 bases at V and 0 bases at J, with 5 bases between. CDR3 nucleotides: TGTGCCAGCAGCTTAACGAGCTCCTACAATGAGCAGTTCTTC. Amino acids: CASSLTSSYNEQFF.

This clonotype was counted between two and nine times. The chain recombines TRBV11-3 with TRBJ1-2; 7 bases map to TRBD1. From germline, CDR1 is SGHNT and CDR2 YENEEA. V dropped 7 bases and J dropped 7; count of bases not matched to a gene: 12. The CDR3 totals 14 residues. The CDR3 sequence is CASTLSGGGSGYTF. CDR3 DNA sequence: TGTGCCAGCACCCTCTCAGGGGGGGGAAGTGGCTACACCTTC.

The chain combines TRBV7-2 with TRBJ1-2; tentative D call: TRBD1 (5 bases). Germline V gives CDR1 SGHTA, CDR2 FQGNSA. V was shortened by 4 bases and J by 7 bases, with 13 bases between the two germline ends. The CDR3 has 13 amino acids. In nucleotides, the CDR3 is TGTGCCAGCAGCTCATCTCTCGGGGCTGGCTACACCTTC. Translated: CASSSSLGAGYTF. The variable domain in full, with the rest retrieved from reference TRBV7-2 and TRBJ1-2, is GAGVSQSPSNKVTEKGKDVELRCDPISGHTALYWYRQSLGQGLEFLIYFQGNSAPDKSGLPSDRFSAERTGGSVSTLTIQRTQQEDSAVYLCASSSSLGAGYTFGSGTRLTVV.

A few counts support this clonotype. This chain connects TRBV20-1 to TRBJ1-3; 7 bases agree with TRBD1. The CDR3 is 14 residues long. Trimming at V came to 5 bases and at J to 0 bases, leaving 4 bases not matched to a gene. Germline-derived CDR1 and CDR2 are DFQATT and SNEGSKA (reference sequence). Here the CDR3 reads CSARQGISGNTIYF. The CDR3 DNA reads TGCAGTGCTCGACAGGGAATCTCTGGAAACACCATATATTTT.

This chain connects TRBV7-9 to TRBJ1-1; 8 bases are shared with TRBD1. Germline V CDR1 and CDR2: SEHNR, FQNEAQ (reference sequence). V was clipped by 1 base and J by 4 bases; unmatched bases: 5. This CDR3 has 15 residues. The CDR3 protein is CASSLDSTGVTEAFF. The DNA of the CDR3 is TGTGCCAGCAGCTTAGATTCGACAGGGGTCACTGAAGCTTTCTTT.

This clonotype was detected a few times. The chain employs TRBV6-2 or TRBV6-3 and TRBJ1-1; unclear D gene. The CDR3 covers 13 residues. Germline assignment: CDR1 MNHEY and CDR2 SVGEGT. V was pared by 9 bases and J by 2 bases, with 13 bases between. CDR3 sequence: CASGNRINTEAFF. The CDR3 region has the DNA TGTGCCAGTGGGAATAGGATAAACACTGAAGCTTTCTTT.